The T cell receptor beta chain described here comes from a study of human T cells and chemical hapten exposure. Study-level background: Small pooled library volume differences chiefly drove per-sample TCR yield variation. Whole-study results and caveats: DPC sensitization produced no change in TCRs with frequency above 1 in 1000.

Time point in this sample: patch test 2, 6 weeks after DPC sensitization. Indicated treatment: therapeutic diphenylcyclopropenone sensitization with weekly scalp DPC. It was from unfractionated whole blood that total RNA was extracted. Germline lookup yields CDR1 SGHDN and CDR2 FVKESK. CDR3 length equals 14 residues. Losses at the gene ends were 3 bases for V and 0 bases for J; bases not matched to a gene: 2. There are many counts of this clonotype. Its matching antigen is unknown. It was the library that attached unique molecular identifiers to individual cDNA molecules. MiXCR was run by TCRdb on the RACE reads, yielding one entry per CDR3 protein. The sample records tens of thousands of distinct CDR3 sequences, 10% being singletons.

This TCR derives from a woman aged 50 to 65 with alopecia areata. Some clones in this sample may be carry-over from other donors' samples. The sequencing used whole blood, collected in connection with sensitization to the hapten diphenylcyclopropenone (DPC). The chain uses TRBV14 and TRBJ2-7, with TRBD2 matching 7 bases. As DNA, the CDR3 is TGTGCCAGCAGCCAGCGGGAGAGCTCCTACGAGCAGTACTTC. This encodes CASSQRESSYEQYF. Together with reference TRBV14 and TRBJ2-7, the CDR3 gives the full variable domain: EAGVTQFPSHSVIEKGQTVTLRCDPISGHDNLYWYRRVMGKEIKFLLHFVKESKQDESGMPNNRFLAERTGGTYSTLKVQPAELEDSGVYFCASSQRESSYEQYFGPGTRLTVT.